A single sample is the source of the 18 T cell receptor beta chains below, sequenced in a study of T cells in Graves' hyperthyroidism and ophthalmopathy. The investigators amplified TCR beta CDR3 regions from RNA transcripts. TCR CDR3 underwent first-round RT-PCR with the HTBI primer set. TCRdb re-called the multiplex PCR reads through MiXCR, storing one row per CDR3 protein. In the table there are about 520,000 distinct CDR3 sequences, roughly a quarter of which are singletons. The material sequenced was blood. These receptor sequences come from a woman aged 30 to 39 with Graves' ophthalmopathy.

This clonotype counts as medium-sized. The chain recombines TRBV28 with TRBJ1-2, with D unclear. With 3 bases removed from V and 3 bases from J, the gap between germline ends came to 5 bases. Germline V gives CDR1 MDHEN, CDR2 SYDVKM. This CDR3 is 12 amino acids long. The CDR3 DNA reads TGTGCCAGCAGTTTGCGGGACTATGGCTACACCTTC. This translates into CASSLRDYGYTF.

This clonotype was detected ten times or more. This sequence joins TRBV4-1 and TRBJ2-4, with D hard to call. Trimming took 2 bases from V and 0 from J, leaving 17 bases between them. Germline V gives CDR1 MGHRA, CDR2 YSYEKL. CDR3 length equals 18 residues. CDR3 loop: CASSQPMGPGLAKNIQYF. CDR3 DNA sequence: TGCGCCAGCAGCCAACCAATGGGCCCTGGGTTAGCCAAAAACATTCAGTACTTC.

This clonotype appeared many times. V and J are TRBV6-2 or TRBV6-3 and TRBJ1-5; the match to TRBD1 covers 9 bases. Germline CDR1 reads MNHEY; CDR2 reads SVGEGT. Unmatched junction bases numbered 10, after V lost 6 bases and J lost 1 base. The CDR3 has 17 amino acids. CDR3 protein: CASSPGTGTLSNQPQHF. As DNA, the CDR3 is TGTGCCAGCAGCCCCGGGACAGGGACCTTGAGCAATCAGCCCCAGCATTTT.

This clonotype was picked up many times. The chain links TRBV12-3 or TRBV12-4 to TRBJ1-2; D perhaps matches TRBD1 (5 bases). CDR3 length: 14 amino acids. Trimming took 7 bases from V and 7 from J, leaving 19 bases between them. CDR3 in DNA: TGTGCCAGCATCGTAGAAGCCGGGGCAAGTGGCTACACCTTC. Amino acids: CASIVEAGASGYTF.

This clonotype was picked up many times. This chain uses TRBV6-1 with TRBJ2-7; D is undetermined. Trimming took 1 base from V and 3 from J, leaving 7 bases between them. CDR3 length: 13 residues. From germline, CDR1 is MNHNS and CDR2 SASEGT. CDR3 region: CASSEGPFYEQYF. The CDR3 nucleotides are TGTGCCAGCAGTGAAGGCCCCTTCTACGAGCAGTACTTC.

V and J are TRBV7-3 and TRBJ2-5, with D perhaps TRBD1 (5 bases). This CDR3 has 13 amino acids. CDR1 and CDR2 from the germline V gene are SGHTA and FQGTGA. The V and J ends lost 5 bases and 5 bases respectively, with 12 bases between them. CDR3 amino acids: CASSIRVSETQYF. The CDR3, as DNA: TGTGCCAGCAGCATCAGGGTTTCGGAGACCCAGTACTTC.

The CDR3 region is CSVAGEQETQYF. In DNA, the CDR3 is TGCAGCGTTGCAGGGGAACAAGAGACCCAGTACTTC. The chain carries TRBV29-1 and TRBJ2-5, with D possibly being TRBD1 (6 bases). Germline V CDR1 and CDR2: SQVTM, ANQGSEA. The V gene lost 4 bases and the J gene lost 2 bases, with 8 bases spanning the gap. This CDR3 is 12 amino acids long. Supplemented by reference TRBV29-1 and TRBJ2-5, the full variable domain reads SAVISQKPSRDICQRGTSLTIQCQVDSQVTMMFWYRQQPGQSLTLIATANQGSEATYESGFVIDKFPISRPNLTFSTLTVSNMSPEDSSIYLCSVAGEQETQYFGPGTRLLVL.

The J gene is TRBJ2-7, the V gene TRBV9, with D perhaps TRBD2 (5 bases). Germline CDR1 and CDR2: SGDLS and YYNGEE. Trimming removed 3 bases at V and 0 bases at J, with 13 bases between. The CDR3 runs to 15 residues. CDR3 sequence reads: CASSALIGDSYEQYF. As DNA, the CDR3 is TGTGCCAGCAGCGCGTTAATCGGGGACTCCTACGAGCAGTACTTC.

The rearrangement links TRBV6-2 or TRBV6-3 to TRBJ1-1; D ambiguous. The germline V and J ends were trimmed by 6 bases and 11 bases, with 19 bases remaining between them. CDR1 and CDR2 (germline): MNHEY, SVGEGT. The CDR3 length is 13 residues. CDR3 bases: TGTGCCAGCAGCTACGAGGCCGGATTGAAGGCTTTCTTT. This translates into CASSYEAGLKAFF.

This clonotype occurred many times. The chain links TRBV6-5 to TRBJ1-2; 9 bases line up with TRBD1. The V segment lost 2 bases and the J segment 3 bases; nucleotides outside the gene matches: 4. This CDR3 contains 15 residues. From germline, CDR1 is MNHEY and CDR2 SVGAGI. CDR3 amino acids: CASSYTTGGDYGYTF. The CDR3 nucleotides read TGTGCCAGCAGTTACACCACAGGGGGCGACTATGGCTACACCTTC.

This clonotype was picked up a small number of times. V is TRBV6-2 or TRBV6-3 and J is TRBJ2-6; D possibly corresponds to TRBD1 (5 bases). Trimming cost V 2 bases and J 0 bases, with 17 bases left between them. Germline CDR1 MNHEY, CDR2 SVGEGT. The CDR3 is 19 residues long. CDR3 nucleotide sequence: TGTGCCAGCAGTTACCCCTTGACAGACGTTAGCTCTGGGGCCAACGTCCTGACTTTC. Protein product: CASSYPLTDVSSGANVLTF.

This clonotype turned up a few times. The chain has TRBV20-1 and TRBJ1-5; no definite D call. The CDR3 length is 12 residues. Germline lookup yields CDR1 DFQATT and CDR2 SNEGSKA (reference sequence). Between the trimmed V and J ends, which lost 6 bases and 0 bases, there was a span of 6 bases. The CDR3 reads CSAVNSNQPQHF. The CDR3 DNA reads TGCAGTGCGGTAAATAGCAATCAGCCCCAGCATTTT.

This clonotype was recorded at least ten times. The V and J genes are TRBV5-1 and TRBJ1-1; 7 bases are a match to TRBD1. Germline CDR1 SGHRS, CDR2 YFSETQ. The CDR3 spans 15 residues. V shed 3 bases, J shed 0 bases, and the junction held 5 bases outside the gene matches. The CDR3 reads CASSSQQGMNTEAFF. The CDR3 region has the DNA TGCGCCAGCAGCTCACAACAGGGGATGAACACTGAAGCTTTCTTT.

This clonotype was picked up many times. The chain recombines TRBV2 with TRBJ2-7; 9 bases are shared with TRBD1. The trim removed 5 bases at V and 5 bases at J, leaving 10 bases unmatched. Germline V gene lookup returns CDR1 SNHLY and CDR2 FYNNEI. The CDR3 sequence is 15 residues long. The CDR3 here is CASSQPGTGTNEQYF. The DNA for the CDR3 is TGTGCCAGCAGTCAACCCGGGACAGGGACGAACGAGCAGTACTTC.

This rearrangement joins TRBV7-2 to TRBJ2-7; maybe TRBD1 (6 bases). The CDR3 is 15 amino acids. Germline V CDR1 and CDR2: SGHTA, FQGNSA. Deletions cut 5 bases from V and 6 bases from J, with 20 bases between. The CDR3 region has the DNA TGTGCCAGCAGCCCCAGAAGGGCAGGGGTGGCCGAGCAGTACTTC. Protein sequence: CASSPRRAGVAEQYF.

This clonotype appeared many times. The chain joins TRBV20-1 to TRBJ2-7; 8 nucleotides match TRBD1. Germline V gives CDR1 DFQATT, CDR2 SNEGSKA (reference sequence). This CDR3 is 14 amino acids long. After removal of 6 bases from V and 2 bases from J, the junction contained 9 bases not matched to a gene. CDR3 amino acids: CSAKLGQGAYEQYF. CDR3 DNA sequence: TGCAGTGCAAAACTAGGACAGGGCGCCTACGAGCAGTACTTC.

This clonotype was detected many times. V gene TRBV6-2 or TRBV6-3 combines with J gene TRBJ1-2, with TRBD1 identical over 11 bases. CDR3 size: 17 residues. The V and J ends lost 2 bases and 3 bases, in that order; junction bases with no gene match: 8. The germline V gene has CDR1 MNHEY and CDR2 SVGEGT. The CDR3 here is CASSYALGQGDDYGYTF. The CDR3, as DNA: TGTGCCAGCAGTTACGCCCTGGGACAGGGGGATGACTATGGCTACACCTTC.

This clonotype was picked up many times. J is TRBJ1-2 and V is TRBV27, with 7 bases lining up with TRBD1. The J segment lost 2 bases and the V segment lost 4 bases, leaving 4 bases of the junction unmatched. The CDR3 extends over 14 amino acids. Germline V gene lookup returns CDR1 MNHEY and CDR2 SMNVEV (reference sequence). Written as DNA, the CDR3 is TGTGCCAGCAGTTCCTGGACAGGAAACTATGGCTACACCTTC. Translation: CASSSWTGNYGYTF.